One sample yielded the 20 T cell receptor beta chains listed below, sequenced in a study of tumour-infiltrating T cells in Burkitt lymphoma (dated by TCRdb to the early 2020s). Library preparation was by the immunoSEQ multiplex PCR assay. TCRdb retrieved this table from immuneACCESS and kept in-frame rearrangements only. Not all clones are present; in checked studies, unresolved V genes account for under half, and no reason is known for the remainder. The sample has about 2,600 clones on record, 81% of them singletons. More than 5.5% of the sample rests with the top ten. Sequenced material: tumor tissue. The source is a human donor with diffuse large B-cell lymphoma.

CDR3 sequence: CASSIGRHGGYTF. The CDR3 DNA is TGTGCCAGTAGTATAGGGCGGCACGGAGGCTACACCTTC. The rearrangement links TRBV19 to TRBJ1-2, with D unresolved. The CDR3 loop spans 13 amino acids. The V end lost 1 base, the J end lost 8 bases, and 11 bases lay between the germline ends. CDR1 and CDR2 from the germline V gene are LNHDA and SQIVND (reference sequence).

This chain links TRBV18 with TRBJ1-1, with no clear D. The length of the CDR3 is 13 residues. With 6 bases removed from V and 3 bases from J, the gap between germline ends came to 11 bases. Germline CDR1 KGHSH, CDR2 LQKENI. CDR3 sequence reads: CASSLSRDTEAFF. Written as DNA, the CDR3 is TGTGCCAGCTCGCTAAGTAGGGACACTGAAGCTTTCTTT.

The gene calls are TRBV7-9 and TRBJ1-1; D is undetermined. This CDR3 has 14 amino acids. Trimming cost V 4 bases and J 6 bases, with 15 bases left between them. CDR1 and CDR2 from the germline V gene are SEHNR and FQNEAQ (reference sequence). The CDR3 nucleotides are TGTGCCAGCAGCTCCGAGCTAGGCAACGCTGAAGCTTTCTTT. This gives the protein CASSSELGNAEAFF. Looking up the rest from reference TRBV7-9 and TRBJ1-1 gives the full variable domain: DTGVSQNPRHKITKRGQNVTFRCDPISEHNRLYWYRQTLGQGPEFLTYFQNEAQLEKSRLLSDRFSAERPKGSFSTLEIQRTEQGDSAMYLCASSSELGNAEAFFGQGTRLTVV.

The CDR3, as DNA: TGCAGTGCTAACCGGGACATAGGCTACACCTTC. Protein sequence: CSANRDIGYTF. J is TRBJ1-2 and V is TRBV20-1; tentatively, D is TRBD1 (6 bases). Germline-derived CDR1 and CDR2 are DFQATT and SNEGSKA (reference sequence). The germline V and J ends were trimmed by 4 bases and 8 bases, with 11 bases remaining between them. The CDR3 runs 11 residues.

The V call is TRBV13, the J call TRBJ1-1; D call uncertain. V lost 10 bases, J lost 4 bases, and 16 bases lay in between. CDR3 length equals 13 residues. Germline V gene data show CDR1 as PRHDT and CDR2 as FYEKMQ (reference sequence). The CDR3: CATRASPGTEAFF. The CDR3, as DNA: TGTGCCACCCGAGCCAGCCCGGGCACTGAAGCTTTCTTT.

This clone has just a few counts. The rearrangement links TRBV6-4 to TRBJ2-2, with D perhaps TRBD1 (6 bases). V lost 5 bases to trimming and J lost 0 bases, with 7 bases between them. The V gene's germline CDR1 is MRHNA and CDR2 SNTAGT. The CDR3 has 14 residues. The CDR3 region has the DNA TGTGCCAGCAGTACAGGGACGAACACCGGGGAGCTGTTTTTT. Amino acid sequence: CASSTGTNTGELFF.

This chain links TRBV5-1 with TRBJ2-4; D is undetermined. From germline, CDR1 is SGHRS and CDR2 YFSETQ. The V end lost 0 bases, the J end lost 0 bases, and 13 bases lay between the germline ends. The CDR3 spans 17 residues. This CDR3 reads CASSLAQGLGAKNIQYF. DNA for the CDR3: TGCGCCAGCAGCTTGGCCCAAGGGTTGGGAGCCAAAAACATTCAGTACTTC.

The CDR3 loop reads CASSLAGVTDTQYF. CDR3 coding DNA: TGTGCCAGCAGCTTAGCGGGGGTCACAGATACGCAGTATTTT. The V gene is TRBV13, the J gene TRBJ2-3, with a weak D call TRBD2 (6 bases). Germline values: CDR1 PRHDT, CDR2 FYEKMQ (reference sequence). The V gene lost 1 base and the J gene lost 2 bases, with 7 bases spanning the gap. The CDR3 runs to 14 residues.

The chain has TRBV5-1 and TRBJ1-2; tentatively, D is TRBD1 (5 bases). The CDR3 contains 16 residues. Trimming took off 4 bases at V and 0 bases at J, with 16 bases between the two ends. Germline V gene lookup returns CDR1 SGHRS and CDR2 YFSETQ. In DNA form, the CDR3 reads TGCGCCAGCAGCGCCGGGACCGAACTAGCTAACTATGGCTACACCTTC. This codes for CASSAGTELANYGYTF.

The CDR3 nucleotides read TGCGCCAGCAGCCAAGTTGGGGTCTACGAGCAGTACTTC. It codes for CASSQVGVYEQYF. The chain recombines TRBV4-3 with TRBJ2-7; no clear D. Germline V lookup: CDR1 LGHNA, CDR2 YSLEER. The CDR3 is 13 residues long. Trimming pared 1 base from V and 3 bases from J, leaving 7 bases between.

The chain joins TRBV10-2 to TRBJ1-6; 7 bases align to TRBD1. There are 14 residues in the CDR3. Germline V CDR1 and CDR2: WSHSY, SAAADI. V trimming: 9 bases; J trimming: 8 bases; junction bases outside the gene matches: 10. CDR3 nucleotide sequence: TGCGCCAGTTCCACGGGACAGACATATTCACCCCTCCACTTT. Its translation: CASSTGQTYSPLHF.

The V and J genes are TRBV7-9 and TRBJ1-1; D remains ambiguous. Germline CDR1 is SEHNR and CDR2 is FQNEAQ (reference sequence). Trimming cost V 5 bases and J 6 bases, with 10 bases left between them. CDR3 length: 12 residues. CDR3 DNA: TGTGCCAGCAGCCGAGACACCCCTGAAGCTTTCTTT. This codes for CASSRDTPEAFF.

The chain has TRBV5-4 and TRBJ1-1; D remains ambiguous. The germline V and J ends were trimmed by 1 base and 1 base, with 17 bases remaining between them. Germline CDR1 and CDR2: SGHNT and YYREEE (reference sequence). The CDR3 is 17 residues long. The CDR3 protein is CASSLWATLTRNTEAFF. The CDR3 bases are TGTGCCAGCAGCTTGTGGGCCACCCTTACACGGAACACTGAAGCTTTCTTT.

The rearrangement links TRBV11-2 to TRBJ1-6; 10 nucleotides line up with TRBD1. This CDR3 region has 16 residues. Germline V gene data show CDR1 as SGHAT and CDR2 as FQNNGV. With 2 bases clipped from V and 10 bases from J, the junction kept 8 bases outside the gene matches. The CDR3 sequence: CASSLHGTGAVSPLHF. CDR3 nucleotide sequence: TGTGCCAGCAGCTTACACGGGACAGGGGCGGTCTCACCCCTCCACTTT.

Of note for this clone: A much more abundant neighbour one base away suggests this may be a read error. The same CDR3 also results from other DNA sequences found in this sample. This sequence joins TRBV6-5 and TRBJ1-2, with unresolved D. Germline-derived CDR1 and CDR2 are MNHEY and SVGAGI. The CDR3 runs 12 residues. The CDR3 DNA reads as TGTGCCAGTAGTTACGTCGGGGAAGGCTACACCTTC. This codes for CASSYVGEGYTF.

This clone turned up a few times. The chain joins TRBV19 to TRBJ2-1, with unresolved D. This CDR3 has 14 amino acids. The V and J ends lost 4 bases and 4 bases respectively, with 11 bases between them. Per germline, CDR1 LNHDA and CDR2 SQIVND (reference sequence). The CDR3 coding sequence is TGTGCCAGTAGTACTCGGATCGCTTACAATGAGCAGTTCTTC. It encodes CASSTRIAYNEQFF.

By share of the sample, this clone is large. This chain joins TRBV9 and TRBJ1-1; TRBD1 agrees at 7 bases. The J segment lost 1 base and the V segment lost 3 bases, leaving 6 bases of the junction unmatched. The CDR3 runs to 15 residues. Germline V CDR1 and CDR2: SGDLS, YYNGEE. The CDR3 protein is CASSAGDSKNTEAFF. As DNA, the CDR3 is TGTGCCAGCAGCGCGGGGGACAGCAAGAACACTGAAGCTTTCTTT.

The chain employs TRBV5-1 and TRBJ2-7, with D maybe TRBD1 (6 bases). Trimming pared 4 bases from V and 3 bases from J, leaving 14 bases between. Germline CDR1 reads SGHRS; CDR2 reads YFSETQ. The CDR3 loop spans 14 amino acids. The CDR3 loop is CASSQQGQLYEQYF. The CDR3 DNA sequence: TGCGCCAGCAGCCAACAAGGACAGCTCTACGAGCAGTACTTC.

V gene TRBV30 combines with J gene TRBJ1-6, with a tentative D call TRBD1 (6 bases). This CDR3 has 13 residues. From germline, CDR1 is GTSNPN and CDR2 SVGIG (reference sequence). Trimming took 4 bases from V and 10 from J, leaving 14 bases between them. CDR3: CAWTPGEGSPLHF. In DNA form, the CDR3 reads TGTGCCTGGACTCCAGGGGAGGGATCACCCCTCCACTTT.

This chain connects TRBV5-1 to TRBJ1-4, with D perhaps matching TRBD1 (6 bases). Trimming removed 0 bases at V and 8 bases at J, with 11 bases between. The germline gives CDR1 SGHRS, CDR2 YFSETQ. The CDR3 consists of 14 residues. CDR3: CASSLGRGDEKLFF. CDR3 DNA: TGCGCCAGCAGCTTGGGGAGGGGGGACGAAAAACTGTTTTTT.